This TCR beta chain is from a study of T cell responses to AZD1222 COVID-19 vaccine. For the study at large: Second-dose groups at about 4 or about 12 weeks were pooled. Study-wide findings and caveats: Across the whole spike, CD4 TCRs peaked at regions 160-218 and 743-854. The donor group comprised mostly white British people and more females; the analysis possibly underestimated clonal diversity. Reportedly, close to half of spike-specific TCRs are directed against unmutated variant regions.

The method was immunoSEQ multiplex PCR; TCRdb's version includes in-frame clones alone and lacks a portion of them. This sample has about 120,000 clones, with over 75% found just once. As concerns this clone: Its antigen is as yet unknown.

The sequence was obtained from an adult in good health. The material was peripheral blood, obtained on day 0 of AZD1222 vaccination.

The CDR3 coding sequence is TGTGCCAGCAGCGACGATCAGCCCCAGCATTTT. Its translation: CASSDDQPQHF. The J gene is TRBJ1-5, the V gene TRBV28; D gene ambiguous. The CDR3 runs 11 residues. The germline V gene has CDR1 MDHEN and CDR2 SYDVKM. Trimming pared 6 bases from V and 5 bases from J, leaving 5 bases between.